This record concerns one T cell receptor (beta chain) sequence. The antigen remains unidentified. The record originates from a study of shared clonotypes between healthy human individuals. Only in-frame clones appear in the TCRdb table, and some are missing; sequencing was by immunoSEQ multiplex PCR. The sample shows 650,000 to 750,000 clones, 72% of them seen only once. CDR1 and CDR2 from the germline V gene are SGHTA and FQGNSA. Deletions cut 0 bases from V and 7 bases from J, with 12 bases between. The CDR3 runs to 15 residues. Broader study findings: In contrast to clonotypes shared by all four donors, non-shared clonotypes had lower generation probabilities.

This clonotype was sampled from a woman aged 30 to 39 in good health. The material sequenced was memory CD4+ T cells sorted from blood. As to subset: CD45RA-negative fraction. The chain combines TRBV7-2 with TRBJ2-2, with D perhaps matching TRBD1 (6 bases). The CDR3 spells CASSLAQRGIGELFF. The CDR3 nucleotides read TGTGCCAGCAGCTTAGCGCAAAGGGGGATCGGGGAGCTGTTTTTT.